This TCR beta chain was observed in a study of T cells in Graves' hyperthyroidism and ophthalmopathy. Study in general: Peripheral blood was collected at initial diagnosis, before any treatment.

The table lists this clonotype with a few counts. The antigen remains undetermined. It was RNA transcripts that yielded the amplified TCR beta CDR3 regions. RT-PCR in the first round (using the HTBI primer set) targeted the TCR CDR3. TCRdb reanalysed the multiplex PCR reads using MiXCR and keeps one entry per CDR3 protein. The sample yields hundreds of thousands of distinct CDR3 sequences, around 14% seen once. The CDR3 loop spans 11 amino acids. Germline V lookup: CDR1 MDHEN, CDR2 SYDVKM. The V gene lost 7 bases and the J gene lost 12 bases, with 13 bases spanning the gap. In making diagnoses, clinical symptoms, serum thyroxine and TRAb, thyroid ultrasound and orbital computed tomography were all used. Study observations and caveats: In validation, the model predicted ophthalmopathy. These predictions came a median about 6.5 months before onset. Peripheral blood also featured most of the thyroid clonotypes expanded above 0.001.

The rearrangement links TRBV28 to TRBJ2-1, with D perhaps being TRBD1 or TRBD2 (5 bases each). The sample consisted of blood. The sequence derives from a woman aged 18 to 35 with Graves' hyperthyroidism. The CDR3 DNA sequence: TGTGCCAGCATGGGGCTAGGAGGGCAGTTCTTC. This encodes CASMGLGGQFF.